Detailed here is one T cell receptor (beta chain). Its antigen is not known. The data were obtained in a study of cytomegalovirus exposure and HLA in healthy donors. PCR primers comprised 60 Vbeta and 13 Jbeta primers. In the source study's methods: There were about 86 million unique TCR beta chains by a later count, and some 12 million of them were shared. Data came from immunoSEQ multiplex PCR; TCRdb stores just in-frame clones and leaves some out. The DNA gave D and trimming, while V, J and clone size come from that table. Counted here are about 99,000 clones, about three quarters occurring once; the ten biggest clones make up 4.5% to 7%. The CDR3 totals 14 residues. The germline V gene has CDR1 LNHDA and CDR2 SQIVND (reference sequence). After removal of 5 bases from V and 2 bases from J, the junction contained 6 bases not matched to a gene. Study observations and caveats: The listing of 150 or so TCR beta chains classed them as cytomegalovirus-associated.

The sequenced sample was PBMCs. The TCR sequence derives from a man in his sixties in good health and CMV-seropositive. J is TRBJ2-7 and V is TRBV19, with TRBD1 matching 7 bases. CDR3 nucleotide sequence: TGTGCCAGTAGTTTGGGACAGTCCACCTACGAGCAGTACTTC. Translation: CASSLGQSTYEQYF.